This entry is about one T cell receptor beta chain. Its antigen target is currently unknown. Base qualities are not provided; no much larger clone lies one nucleotide away. The sample originates from a study of shared clonotypes between healthy human individuals (dated by TCRdb to 2020 to 2022). For the wider study: The cohort included three men and a couple of women between 18 and 49 years of age. The study deeply sequenced blood TCR repertoires of five healthy adults to estimate repertoire size and the extent of clonotype sharing between individuals. Each donor's leukapheresis produced roughly between roughly 0.85 and 9.5 billion PBMCs. To increase sequencing depth and limit assay-specific biases, TCR repertoire library preparation and sequencing were carried out by different laboratories using diverse techniques. Per donor, three plates each were used for CD4 naive and CD4 memory, two for CD8 naive, and one for CD8 memory. Broader findings and caveats from the paper: Pairwise subsampling led to the expectation that sequencing depth would affect the degree of clonotype sharing among donors. About 5% of naive CD4, 3% to 3.5% of naive CD8, roughly 2.4% of memory CD4, and around 0.42% of memory CD8 clonotypes were shared across several donors. Clonotypes shared by all four sorted-subset donors showed higher generation probabilities than non-shared clonotypes. Even with the large sequencing depth, rarefaction of the sorted-subset datasets indicated that sequencing was incomplete. Sampling was restricted to blood, and TCR repertoires in tissue are likely to differ from TCR repertoires in blood. Because the study included a small number of donors, the genetic and exposure-history diversity represented was limited. Naive subsets generally had larger estimated clonotype richness than memory subsets.

Using the deep immunoSEQ assay, multiplex PCR amplified TCR CDR3 regions from genomic DNA. Genomic DNA extracted from each cell subset was distributed evenly over all wells of several immunoSEQ 96-well plates, and each plate served as one replicate. Each replicate PCR for sorted subsets received roughly 0.2 ug genomic DNA, equal to about 29,000 T cell genomes. Purified libraries were quantified with a Qubit 3.0 fluorometer, sized on a Bioanalyzer 2100, and re-quantified with the KAPA Library Quantification kit. Each immunoSEQ 96-well plate was sequenced on its own single-read 150-cycle Illumina NextSeq 550 flow cell. Per the original workflow: Because only junctional sequences without quality scores were contained in the immunoSEQ output, filtering matching that applied to full-length reads could not be performed. Sequences were annotated with PyIR, a Python wrapper for IgBLAST v1.9, and V/J genes and CDR3 were assigned using IMGT germline references. Any read was removed if the V/J assignment was weak (E-value above 1e-6), the CDR3 was missing, or the read contained stop codons, out-of-frame junctions, or ambiguous translated residues. V3J clonotypes were defined by identical inferred V gene, J gene, and CDR3 amino acid sequence. Percentage overlap between repertoires was computed as shared unique clonotypes divided by the size of the smaller repertoire. Richness of each repertoire was evaluated using RTK rarefaction, the Chao1 estimator, and Recon v2.1 estimates of unobserved clonotypes. Generation probabilities for all TCRbeta clonotypes obtained by the gDNA method from a handful of donors were computed using OLGA. Drawn from immuneACCESS, this table holds only the in-frame rearrangements with V and J called that TCRdb kept. Clones are partly lost; checked studies trace under half to an unresolved V gene and leave the rest unexplained. The DNA gave D and trimming, while V, J and clone size come from that table. The sample profile shows roughly 1,000,000 clones; approximately 80% of them were found once. Under 0.8% of the sample goes to the ten largest clones.

From a lookup of the germline V gene (reference sequence), CDR1 and CDR2 are GTSNPN and SVGIG. From the cysteine through the phenylalanine, the CDR3 covers 13 amino acids. Only the CDR3 part of the read is kept: 39 bases, read in frame from the first base. For this chain, trimming is 5 bases at the V end and 3 bases at the J end, and the number of junction bases without a gene match is 3. The donors were healthy, HIV-negative adults who had no recently reported acute infections or vaccinations. All donors were Caucasian adults living in Nashville, Tennessee, USA. CD4+ T cells were enriched by magnetic negative selection; naive cells were then positively selected on CD45RA, and the negative fraction formed the memory subset. Blood was obtained by leukapheresis, after which PBMCs were separated by Ficoll-Histopaque density gradient centrifugation and cryopreserved in liquid nitrogen vapor phase. Purity and quantity of every magnetically sorted T cell population were checked by analytical flow cytometry. Each sorted fraction had its genomic DNA isolated and then quantified by UV absorbance on a Nanodrop 2000c.

The sample taken for sequencing was memory CD4+ T cells from PBMCs. Taken with the paper, the label for cell subset or site translates to: CD45RA-negative fraction. This TCR came from a man between 18 and 29 years old in good health. Some clones in this sample may be carry-over from other donors' samples. The chain links TRBV30 with TRBJ2-1, with 8 bases matching TRBD2. In nucleotide form, the sequence is TGTGCCTGGGAGCGGGAGAACTACAATGAGCAGTTCTTC. Translated, this gives CAWERENYNEQFF.